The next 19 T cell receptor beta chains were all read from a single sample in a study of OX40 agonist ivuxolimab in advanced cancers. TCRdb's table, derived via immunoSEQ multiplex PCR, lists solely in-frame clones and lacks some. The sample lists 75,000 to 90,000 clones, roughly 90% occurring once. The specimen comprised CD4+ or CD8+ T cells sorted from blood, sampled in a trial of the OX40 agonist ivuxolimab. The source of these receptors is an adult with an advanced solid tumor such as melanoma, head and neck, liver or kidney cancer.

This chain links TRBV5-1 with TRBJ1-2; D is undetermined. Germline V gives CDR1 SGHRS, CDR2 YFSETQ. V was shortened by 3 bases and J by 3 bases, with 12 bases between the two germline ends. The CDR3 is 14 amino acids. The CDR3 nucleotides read TGCGCCAGCAGCTCCTCTCCAAACGACTATGGCTACACCTTC. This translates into CASSSSPNDYGYTF.

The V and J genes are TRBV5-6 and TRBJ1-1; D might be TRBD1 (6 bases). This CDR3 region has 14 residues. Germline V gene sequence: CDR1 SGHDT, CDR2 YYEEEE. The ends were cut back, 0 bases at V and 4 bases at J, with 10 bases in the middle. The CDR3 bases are TGTGCCAGCAGCTTGGCAGGGGTAGGCACTGAAGCTTTCTTT. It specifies CASSLAGVGTEAFF.

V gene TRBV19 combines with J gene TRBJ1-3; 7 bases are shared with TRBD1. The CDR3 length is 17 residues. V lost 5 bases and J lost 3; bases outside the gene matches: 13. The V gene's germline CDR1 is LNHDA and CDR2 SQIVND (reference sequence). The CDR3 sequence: CASSSQHSTGYGNTIYF. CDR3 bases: TGTGCCAGTAGTTCCCAACACTCGACAGGGTATGGAAACACCATATATTTT.

The CDR3 sequence: CASTLAGDLTGGETQYF. In DNA form, the CDR3 reads TGCGCCAGCACCTTAGCGGGGGACTTAACCGGAGGAGAGACCCAGTACTTC. The chain has TRBV5-1 and TRBJ2-5, with 9 nucleotides matching TRBD2. With 6 bases clipped from V and 4 bases from J, the junction kept 16 bases outside the gene matches. This CDR3 has 17 residues. Germline CDR1 is SGHRS and CDR2 is YFSETQ.

The CDR3 region is CASSYYREQPQHF. Here the CDR3 DNA reads TGTGCCAGCAGTTACTACAGGGAGCAGCCCCAGCATTTT. The V call is TRBV6-5, the J call TRBJ1-5; a possible D gene is TRBD1 (6 bases). The V gene lost 1 base and the J gene lost 7 bases, with 8 bases spanning the gap. Germline values: CDR1 MNHEY, CDR2 SVGAGI. This CDR3 has 13 amino acids.

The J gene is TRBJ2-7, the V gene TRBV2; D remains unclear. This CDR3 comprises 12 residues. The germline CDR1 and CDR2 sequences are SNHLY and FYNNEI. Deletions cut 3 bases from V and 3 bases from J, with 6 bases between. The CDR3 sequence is CASSDGNYEQYF. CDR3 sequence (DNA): TGTGCCAGCAGTGATGGGAACTACGAGCAGTACTTC.

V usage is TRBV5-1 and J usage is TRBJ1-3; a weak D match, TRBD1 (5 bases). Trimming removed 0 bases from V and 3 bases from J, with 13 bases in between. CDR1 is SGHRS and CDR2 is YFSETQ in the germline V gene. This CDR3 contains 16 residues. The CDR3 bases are TGCGCCAGCAGCTTGGCCGGGCACAGGTTTGGAAACACCATATATTTT. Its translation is CASSLAGHRFGNTIYF. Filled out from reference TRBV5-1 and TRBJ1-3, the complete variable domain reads KAGVTQTPRYLIKTRGQQVTLSCSPISGHRSVSWYQQTPGQGLQFLFEYFSETQRNKGNFPGRFSGRQFSNSRSEMNVSTLELGDSALYLCASSLAGHRFGNTIYFGEGSWLTVV.

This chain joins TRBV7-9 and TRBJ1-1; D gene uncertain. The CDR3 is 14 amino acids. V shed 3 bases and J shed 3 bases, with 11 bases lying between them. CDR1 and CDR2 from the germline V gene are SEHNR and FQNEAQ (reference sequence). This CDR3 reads CASSFPRKDTEAFF. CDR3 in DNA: TGTGCCAGCAGCTTCCCCCGAAAGGACACTGAAGCTTTCTTT.

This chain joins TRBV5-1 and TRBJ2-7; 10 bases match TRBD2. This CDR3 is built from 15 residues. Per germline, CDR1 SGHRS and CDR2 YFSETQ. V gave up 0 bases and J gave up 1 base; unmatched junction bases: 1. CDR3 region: CASSLGLAGSYEQYF. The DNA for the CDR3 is TGCGCCAGCAGCTTGGGACTAGCGGGTTCCTACGAGCAGTACTTC.

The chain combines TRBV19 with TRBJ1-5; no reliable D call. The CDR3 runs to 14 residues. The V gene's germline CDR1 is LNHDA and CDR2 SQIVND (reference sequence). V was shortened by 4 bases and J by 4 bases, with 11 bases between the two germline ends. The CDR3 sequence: CASSNLWGNQPQHF. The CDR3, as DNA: TGTGCCAGTAGTAATCTATGGGGAAATCAGCCCCAGCATTTT.

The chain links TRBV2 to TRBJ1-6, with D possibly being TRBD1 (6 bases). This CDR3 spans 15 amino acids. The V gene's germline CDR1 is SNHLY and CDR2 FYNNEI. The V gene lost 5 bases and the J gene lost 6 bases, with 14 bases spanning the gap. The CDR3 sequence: CASSFRDIFNSPLHF. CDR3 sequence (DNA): TGTGCCAGCAGTTTTAGGGACATTTTTAATTCACCCCTCCACTTT.

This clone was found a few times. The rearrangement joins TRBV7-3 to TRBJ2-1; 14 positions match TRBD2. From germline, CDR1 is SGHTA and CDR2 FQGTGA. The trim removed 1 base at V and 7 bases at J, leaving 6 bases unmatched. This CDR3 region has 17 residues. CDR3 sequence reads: CASSLRLAGGRGNEQFF. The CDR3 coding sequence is TGTGCCAGCAGCTTAAGACTAGCGGGAGGGCGTGGGAATGAGCAGTTCTTC.

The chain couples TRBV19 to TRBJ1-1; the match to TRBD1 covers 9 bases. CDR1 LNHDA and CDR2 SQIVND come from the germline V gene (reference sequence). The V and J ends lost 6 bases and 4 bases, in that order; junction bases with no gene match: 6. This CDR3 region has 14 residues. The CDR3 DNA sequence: TGTGCCAGTAGGACAGGGGGTGACGGCACTGAAGCTTTCTTT. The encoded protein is CASRTGGDGTEAFF.

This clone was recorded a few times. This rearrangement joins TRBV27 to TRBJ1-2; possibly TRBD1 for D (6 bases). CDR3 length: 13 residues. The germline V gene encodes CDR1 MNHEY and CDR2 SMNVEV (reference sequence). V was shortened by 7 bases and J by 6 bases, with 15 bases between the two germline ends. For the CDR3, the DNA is TGTGCCAGCACCCCCAACAGGGACCATGGCTACACCTTC. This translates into CASTPNRDHGYTF.

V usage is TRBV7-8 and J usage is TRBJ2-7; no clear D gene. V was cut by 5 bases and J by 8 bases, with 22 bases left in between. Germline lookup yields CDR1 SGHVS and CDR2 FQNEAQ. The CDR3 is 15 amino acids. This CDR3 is CASSIISGPGTKQYF. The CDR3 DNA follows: TGTGCCAGCAGCATCATTTCCGGGCCTGGTACTAAGCAGTACTTC.

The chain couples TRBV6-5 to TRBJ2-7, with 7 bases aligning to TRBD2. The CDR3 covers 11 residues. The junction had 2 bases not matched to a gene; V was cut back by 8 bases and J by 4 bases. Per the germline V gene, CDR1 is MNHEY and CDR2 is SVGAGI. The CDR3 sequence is CASGDYYEQYF. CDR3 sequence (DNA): TGTGCCAGCGGGGACTATTACGAGCAGTACTTC.

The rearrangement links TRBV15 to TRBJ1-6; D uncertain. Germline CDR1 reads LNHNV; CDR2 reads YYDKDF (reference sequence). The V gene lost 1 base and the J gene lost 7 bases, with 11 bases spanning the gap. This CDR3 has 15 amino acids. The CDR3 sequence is CATSRVRAGNSPLHF. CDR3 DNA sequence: TGTGCCACCAGCAGAGTGCGGGCGGGAAATTCACCCCTCCACTTT.

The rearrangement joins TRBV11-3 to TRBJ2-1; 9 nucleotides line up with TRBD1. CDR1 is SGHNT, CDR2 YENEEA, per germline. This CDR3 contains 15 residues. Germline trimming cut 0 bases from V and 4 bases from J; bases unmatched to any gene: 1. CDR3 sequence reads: CASSLDGTGYNEQFF. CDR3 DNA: TGTGCCAGCAGCTTAGATGGGACAGGGTACAATGAGCAGTTCTTC.

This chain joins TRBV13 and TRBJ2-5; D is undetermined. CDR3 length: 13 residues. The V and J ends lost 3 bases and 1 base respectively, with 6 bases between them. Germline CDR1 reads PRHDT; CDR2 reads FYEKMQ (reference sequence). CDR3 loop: CASSLGSQETQYF. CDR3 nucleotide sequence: TGTGCCAGCAGCTTGGGTAGCCAAGAGACCCAGTACTTC. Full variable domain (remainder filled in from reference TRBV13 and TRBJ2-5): AAGVIQSPRHLIKEKRETATLKCYPIPRHDTVYWYQQGPGQDPQFLISFYEKMQSDKGSIPDRFSAQQFSDYHSELNMSSLELGDSALYFCASSLGSQETQYFGPGTRLLVL.